A single sample is the source of the 10 T cell receptor beta chains below, sequenced in a study of shared clonotypes between healthy human individuals. The table came from immunoSEQ multiplex PCR; TCRdb's copy has only in-frame clones and leaves some out. The sample shows 850,000 to 1,200,000 clones, roughly 70% of them seen only once. Sequencing was done on a sample of memory CD4+ T cells sorted from blood. Subset in this sample: CD45RA-negative fraction. Receptors were obtained from a young man in good health.

The rearrangement links TRBV5-4 to TRBJ2-7, with D perhaps TRBD2 (6 bases). This CDR3 has 15 amino acids. The germline CDR1 and CDR2 sequences are SGHNT and YYREEE (reference sequence). V shed 5 bases and J shed 5 bases, with 20 bases lying between them. CDR3 nucleotide sequence: TGTGCCAGCAGTTTGCCGGGACTGCGAGGCAACGAGCAGTACTTC. Translated, it gives CASSLPGLRGNEQYF. Looking up the rest from reference TRBV5-4 and TRBJ2-7 gives the full variable domain: ETGVTQSPTHLIKTRGQQVTLRCSSQSGHNTVSWYQQALGQGPQFIFQYYREEENGRGNFPPRFSGLQFPNYSSELNVNALELDDSALYLCASSLPGLRGNEQYFGPGTRLTVT.

The V and J genes are TRBV9 and TRBJ1-1, with 8 bases identical to TRBD1. The CDR3 consists of 14 residues. V was clipped by 2 bases and J by 8 bases; unmatched bases: 8. Germline CDR1 is SGDLS and CDR2 is YYNGEE. The CDR3 is CASSVAGQGGEAFF. For the CDR3, the DNA is TGTGCCAGCAGCGTCGCCGGACAGGGCGGCGAAGCTTTCTTT.

This clone was seen ten or more times. The rearrangement uses TRBV7-9 and TRBJ1-6, with TRBD1 as a possible D gene (6 bases). CDR3 size: 14 residues. Trimming removed 2 bases at V and 7 bases at J, with 9 bases between. Germline CDR1 is SEHNR and CDR2 is FQNEAQ (reference sequence). CDR3 coding DNA: TGTGCCAGCAGCTTACAGGGGTCCAATTCACCCCTCCACTTT. Its translation: CASSLQGSNSPLHF.

The chain is built from TRBV5-6 and TRBJ1-5; D unresolved. This CDR3 contains 15 residues. Looked up from germline, CDR1 is SGHDT and CDR2 is YYEEEE. The V and J ends lost 4 bases and 5 bases respectively, with 16 bases between them. CDR3 protein: CASSRREIRHQPQHF. Written as DNA, the CDR3 is TGTGCCAGCAGCCGAAGGGAGATTAGGCATCAGCCCCAGCATTTT.

The J gene is TRBJ1-1, the V gene TRBV11-2, with TRBD1 matching 7 bases. Germline CDR1 and CDR2: SGHAT and FQNNGV. J lost 7 bases, V lost 4 bases, and 9 bases had no gene match. The CDR3 has 14 residues. In DNA form, the CDR3 reads TGTGCCAGCAGCTGGGGGACAGCTGGGGGTGAAGCTTTCTTT. It codes for CASSWGTAGGEAFF.

The rearrangement uses TRBV5-3 and TRBJ2-5; 8 bases fit TRBD1. Being an ORF, TRBV5-3 has a function that is uncertain. This CDR3 region has 17 residues. After removal of 4 bases from V and 0 bases from J, the junction contained 11 bases not matched to a gene. DNA of the CDR3: TGTGCCAGAAGCGCGGCTCCCGGGACAGGTGACCAAGAGACCCAGTACTTC. Amino acid sequence: CARSAAPGTGDQETQYF.

In this sample, this clone turned up once. The chain couples TRBV5-1 to TRBJ2-1; D may be TRBD1 (6 bases). The length of the CDR3 is 17 residues. Germline CDR1 and CDR2: SGHRS and YFSETQ. V was shortened by 0 bases and J by 9 bases, with 22 bases between the two germline ends. As DNA, the CDR3 is TGCGCCAGCAGCTTGGGCTCGACAGGAGTCGGCCAATTTGAGCAGTTCTTC. Protein product: CASSLGSTGVGQFEQFF.

The chain carries TRBV21-1 and TRBJ2-3. TRBV21-1 is a listed pseudogene. This CDR3 has 15 residues. CDR3 protein: CASSTDGKTTDTQYF. The CDR3 DNA reads as TGTGCCAGCAGCACCGACGGTAAGACCACAGATACGCAGTATTTT.

This sequence joins TRBV5-1 and TRBJ1-1; TRBD1 is a possible D gene (5 bases). Trimming left V 4 bases short and J 4 bases short, with 17 bases between. Germline V gene lookup returns CDR1 SGHRS and CDR2 YFSETQ. CDR3 length: 15 amino acids. CDR3 DNA sequence: TGCGCCAGCAGCGGGACTACAGGAGGTCGCACTGAAGCTTTCTTT. This encodes CASSGTTGGRTEAFF.

Concerning this clone: Given a far larger clone just one base away, this is likely a sequencing read error. This specimen includes other DNA sequences encoding the same CDR3. The rearrangement links TRBV4-1 to TRBJ2-7; D is perhaps TRBD2 (6 bases). Germline assignment: CDR1 MGHRA and CDR2 YSYEKL. The CDR3 sequence is 15 residues long. Written as DNA, the CDR3 is TGTGCCAGCAGCCCGAGTGGGACGGGGGCCTACGAGCAGTACTTC. This codes for CASSPSGTGAYEQYF.